This T cell receptor (beta chain) is from a study of shared clonotypes between healthy human individuals. Trimming removed 4 bases from V and 3 bases from J, with 16 bases in between. From germline, CDR1 is MDHEN and CDR2 SYDVKM. This CDR3 has 15 residues. Authors' processing steps: As immunoSEQ supplied junction-only sequences (without quality scores), filtering differed. This table comes from immunoSEQ multiplex PCR, and its TCRdb copy is limited to in-frame clones, with some not included. From that table come the V and J calls and clone size; the DNA was used to work out D and trimming. The table includes roughly 2.2 million clones, 80% to 95% detected once.

What was sequenced was naive CD4+ T cells from PBMCs. Subset here: CD45RA+ positively selected. The V gene is TRBV28, the J gene TRBJ2-7; D assignment may be TRBD1 or TRBD2 (7 bases each). This clonotype was obtained from a man aged 18 to 35 in good health. Some clones in this sample may be carry-over from other donors' samples. CDR3 sequence reads: CASSSPIRGGYEQYF. DNA for the CDR3: TGTGCCAGCAGTTCCCCTATCAGGGGGGGCTACGAGCAGTACTTC.